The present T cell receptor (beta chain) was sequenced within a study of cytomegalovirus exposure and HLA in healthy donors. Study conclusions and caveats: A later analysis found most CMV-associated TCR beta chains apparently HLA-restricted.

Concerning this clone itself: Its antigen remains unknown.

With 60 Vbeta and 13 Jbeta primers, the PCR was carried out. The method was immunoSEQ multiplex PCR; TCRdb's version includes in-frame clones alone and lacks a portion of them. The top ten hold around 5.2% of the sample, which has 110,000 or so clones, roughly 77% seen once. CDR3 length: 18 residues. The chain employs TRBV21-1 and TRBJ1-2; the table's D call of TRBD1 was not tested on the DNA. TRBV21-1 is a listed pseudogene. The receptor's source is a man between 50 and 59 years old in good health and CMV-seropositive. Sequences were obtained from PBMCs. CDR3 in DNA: TGTGCCAGCAGCATACAAACTGAGCGGGACAGGAAATCCTATGGCTACACCTTC. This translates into CASSIQTERDRKSYGYTF.